This is a list of T cell receptor beta chains from one sample in a study of CD8 T cells in Susac syndrome. TCRdb itself ran the immunoSEQ multiplex PCR reads through MiXCR, one entry per CDR3 protein. This table has some 190,000 distinct CDR3 sequences, about 95% appearing once. Sequencing input: CD4+ T cells from PBMCs. These receptors all stem from a human donor in good health. CDR3s include the opening cysteine and the closing phenylalanine or tryptophan. The D gene is left open where the match is weak. Clone size appears in some rows only: once, few, many, or a class for an expanded clone.

J,size,V,D,DNA,CDR3
TRBJ2-3,once,TRBV20-1,TRBD2,TGCAGTGCTAGTGCACGGCTAGCGGTAATCACAGATACGCAGTATTTT,CSASARLAVITDTQYF
TRBJ1-2,once,TRBV12-3/TRBV12-4,.,TGTGCCAGCAGTTTAGGGCAGGGGAGTGGCTACACCTTC,CASSLGQGSGYTF
TRBJ1-2,.,TRBV20-1,.,TGCAGTGCAAGCGAAGGGGGGTATGGCTACACCTTC,CSASEGGYGYTF
TRBJ2-7,.,TRBV4-3,TRBD2,TGCGCCAGCAGCCAAGATCTGGCTAGCGGGATTTACGAGCAGTACTTC,CASSQDLASGIYEQYF
TRBJ1-1,.,TRBV4-3,.,TGCGCCAGCAGCCAATACACAGGGAGGCCTGAAGCTTTCTTT,CASSQYTGRPEAFF
TRBJ2-7,.,TRBV29-1,.,TGCAGCGTTGAAACTACTCAGGGGGGCGAGCAGTACTTC,CSVETTQGGEQYF
TRBJ1-2,.,TRBV20-1,.,TGCAGTGCCATCGGACAGACCTATGGCTACACCTTC,CSAIGQTYGYTF
TRBJ2-2,.,TRBV9,TRBD2,TGTGCCAGCAGCTATAGCGGGAGAGACTACACCGGGGAGCTGTTTTTT,CASSYSGRDYTGELFF
TRBJ1-5,few,TRBV29-1,.,TGCAGCGTTGGGGGAGACAATCAGCCCCAGCATTTT,CSVGGDNQPQHF
TRBJ1-2,.,TRBV29-1,.,TGCAGCGTTAACAGGGTACAGGGCGGAGGCTACACCTTC,CSVNRVQGGGYTF
TRBJ1-2,.,TRBV30,TRBD1,TGTGCCTGGGGGACAGGCGCGAGCTACACCTTC,CAWGTGASYTF
TRBJ1-2,once,TRBV20-1,.,TGCAGCGCCCCCCAATCGGGCGGCTACACCTTC,CSAPQSGGYTF